The subject of this entry is one T cell receptor (beta chain). All enrollees were about 18 to 89 years old and from fewer than 25 US areas. Cohorts were determined from participant-reported clinical history. The J segment lost 5 bases and the V segment lost 6 bases, leaving 10 bases of the junction unmatched. The CDR3 is 16 amino acids. Germline assignment: CDR1 MDHEN and CDR2 SYDVKM. The sample originates from a study of blood T cell repertoires in COVID-19. The wider study: Sites in the United States, Italy and Spain provided acute and convalescent COVID-19 samples.

Study processing details: Amplifying reference gene primers gave estimates of nucleated cell counts. Measured with immunoSEQ multiplex PCR; TCRdb has only the in-frame clones, and not every one. Clonal size and the V and J genes are those of that table, whereas D and trimming came from the DNA. This table holds 350,000 to 500,000 clones, around nine tenths found once. The gene calls are TRBV28 and TRBJ2-2, with 9 bases matching TRBD2. The clonotype comes from a woman younger than 30 who had been exposed to COVID-19. The sequenced sample was PBMCs or T cells enriched from blood (not recorded which). As DNA, the CDR3 is TGTGCCAGCAGCCAACCCCTAGCGGGGAGGACCGGGGAGCTGTTTTTT. The encoded protein is CASSQPLAGRTGELFF.